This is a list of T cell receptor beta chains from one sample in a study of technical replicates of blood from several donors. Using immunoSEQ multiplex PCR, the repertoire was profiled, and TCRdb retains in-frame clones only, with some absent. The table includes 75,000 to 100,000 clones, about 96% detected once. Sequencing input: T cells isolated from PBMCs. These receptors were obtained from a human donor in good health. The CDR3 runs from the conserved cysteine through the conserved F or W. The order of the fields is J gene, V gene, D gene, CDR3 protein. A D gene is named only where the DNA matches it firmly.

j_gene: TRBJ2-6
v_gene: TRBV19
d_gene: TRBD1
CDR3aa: CATKTGGSTGANVLTF

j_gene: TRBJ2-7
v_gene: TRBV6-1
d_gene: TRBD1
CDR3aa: CASFVGTGGYEQYF

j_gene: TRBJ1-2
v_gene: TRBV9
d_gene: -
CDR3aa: CASSDVRYGYTF

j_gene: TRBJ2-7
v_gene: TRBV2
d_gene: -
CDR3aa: CASSDRLVLSEQYF

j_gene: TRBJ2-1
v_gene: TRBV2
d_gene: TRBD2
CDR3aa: CASRSGISYNEQFF

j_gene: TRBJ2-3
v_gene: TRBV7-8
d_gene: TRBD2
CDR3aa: CASSLGTTEADTQYF

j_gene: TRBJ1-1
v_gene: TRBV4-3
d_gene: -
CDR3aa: CASSQQGKSTEAFF

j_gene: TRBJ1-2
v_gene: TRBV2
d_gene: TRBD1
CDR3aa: CASSQPGQGHYGYTF

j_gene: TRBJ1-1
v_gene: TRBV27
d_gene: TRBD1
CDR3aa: CASSLGDRVHTEAFF

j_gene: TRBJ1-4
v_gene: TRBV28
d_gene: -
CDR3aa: CASSRYRERTDEKLFF

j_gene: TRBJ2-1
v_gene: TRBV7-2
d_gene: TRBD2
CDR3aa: CASSRSGSGNEQFF

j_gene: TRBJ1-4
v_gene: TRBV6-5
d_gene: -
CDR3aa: CASTTWGRGEKLFF

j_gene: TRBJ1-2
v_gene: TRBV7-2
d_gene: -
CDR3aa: CASSLDLNYGYTF

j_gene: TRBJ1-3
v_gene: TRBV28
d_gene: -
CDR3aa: CASSFGGIANTIYF

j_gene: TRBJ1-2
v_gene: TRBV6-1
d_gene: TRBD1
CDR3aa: CASSDSGTGGYGYTF

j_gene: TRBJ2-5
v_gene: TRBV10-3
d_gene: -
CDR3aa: CAISLDRSGETQYF

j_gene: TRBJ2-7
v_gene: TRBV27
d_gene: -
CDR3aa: CASSFHRAHEQYF

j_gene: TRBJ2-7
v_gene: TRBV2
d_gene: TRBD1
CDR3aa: CASSADRGYSYEQYF

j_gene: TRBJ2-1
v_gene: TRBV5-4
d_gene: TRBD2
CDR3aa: CASSAGLAPPGDEQFF

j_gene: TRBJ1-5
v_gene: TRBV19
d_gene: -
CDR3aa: CASSMIEVTNQPQHF

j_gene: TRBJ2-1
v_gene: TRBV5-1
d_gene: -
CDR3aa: CASSPFPLSRDADEQFF

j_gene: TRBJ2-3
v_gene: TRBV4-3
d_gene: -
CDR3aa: CASSQDGGPDTQYF

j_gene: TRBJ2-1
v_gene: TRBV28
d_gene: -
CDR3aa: CASRPILGTFNEQFF

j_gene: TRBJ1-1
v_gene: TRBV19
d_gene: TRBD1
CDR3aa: CATGGQANTEAFF

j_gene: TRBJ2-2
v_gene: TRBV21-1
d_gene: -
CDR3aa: CASSKNSRASGELFF

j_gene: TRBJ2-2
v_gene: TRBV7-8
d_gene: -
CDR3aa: CASSLERVGTGELFF

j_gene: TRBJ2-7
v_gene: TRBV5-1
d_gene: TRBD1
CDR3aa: CASEETGVQYF

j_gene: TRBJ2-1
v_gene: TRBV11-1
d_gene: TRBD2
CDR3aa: CATIPGLAGGSYNEQFF

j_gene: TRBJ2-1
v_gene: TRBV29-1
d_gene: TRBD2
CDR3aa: CSVAGGLHNEQFF

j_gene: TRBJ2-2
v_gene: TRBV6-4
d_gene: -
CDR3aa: CASSALYRGGELFF

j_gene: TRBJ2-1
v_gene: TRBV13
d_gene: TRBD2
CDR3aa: CASSLGSGPTDEQFF

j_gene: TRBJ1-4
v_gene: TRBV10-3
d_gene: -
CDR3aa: CAISETGLANEKLFF

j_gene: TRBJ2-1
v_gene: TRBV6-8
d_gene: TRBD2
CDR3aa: CASSSQREGLAQQFF

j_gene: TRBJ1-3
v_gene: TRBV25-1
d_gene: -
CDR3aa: CASKLQGSGNTIYF

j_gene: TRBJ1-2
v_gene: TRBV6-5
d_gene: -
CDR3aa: CARRPLYGYTF

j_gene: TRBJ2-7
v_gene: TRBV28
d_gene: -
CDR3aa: CASSLENRAPSYEQYF

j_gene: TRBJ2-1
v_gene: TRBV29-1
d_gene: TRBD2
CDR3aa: CSVEWTSGNYYNEQFF

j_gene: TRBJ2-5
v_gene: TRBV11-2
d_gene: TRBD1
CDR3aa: CASSPGTGGRETQYF

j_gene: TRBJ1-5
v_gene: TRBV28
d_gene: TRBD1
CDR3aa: CASSLDRERGQPQHF

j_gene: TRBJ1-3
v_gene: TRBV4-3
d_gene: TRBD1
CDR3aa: CASSQGFGTEAGNTIYF

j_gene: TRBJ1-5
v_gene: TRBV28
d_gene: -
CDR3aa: CASSPGEGSKPQHF

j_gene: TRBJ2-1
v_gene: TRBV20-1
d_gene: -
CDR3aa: CSARVIDEQFF

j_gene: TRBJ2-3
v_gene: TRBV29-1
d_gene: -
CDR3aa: CSVRVTDTQYF

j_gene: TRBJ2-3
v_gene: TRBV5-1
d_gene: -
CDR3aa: CASSLVQGKEDTQYF

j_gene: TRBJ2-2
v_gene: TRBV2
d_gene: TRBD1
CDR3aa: CAGLGQRYTGELFF

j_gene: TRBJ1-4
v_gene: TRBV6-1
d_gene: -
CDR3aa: CASSEQGSATNEKLFF

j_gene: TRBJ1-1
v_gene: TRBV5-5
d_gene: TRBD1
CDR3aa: CASSVPGQGARVRTEAFF

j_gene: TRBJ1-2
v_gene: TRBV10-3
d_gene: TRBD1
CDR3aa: CATRTGDAAGYTF

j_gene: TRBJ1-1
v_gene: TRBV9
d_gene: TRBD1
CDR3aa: CASSGTGQGMWIF

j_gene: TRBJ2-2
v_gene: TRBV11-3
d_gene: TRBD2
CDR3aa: CASSTRTSGNGGELFF

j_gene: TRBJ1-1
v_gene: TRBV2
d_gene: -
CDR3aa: CASTENTEAFF

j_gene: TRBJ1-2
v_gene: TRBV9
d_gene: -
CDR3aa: CASKDSPDRGIYGYTF

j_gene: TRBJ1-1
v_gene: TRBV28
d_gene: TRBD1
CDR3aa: CASGLTGGAGSSTEAFF